The 26 T cell receptor beta chains presented below share a single source sample, sequenced in a study of shared clonotypes between healthy human individuals. Profiling relied on immunoSEQ multiplex PCR, and the TCRdb table lists in-frame clones only, not all of them. The profile shows about 2.4 million clones, 93% of them singletons. Sample: naive CD4+ T cells from PBMCs. Subset noted: CD45RA+ positively selected. The receptors were sampled from a man aged 18 to 29 in good health. Some clones in this sample may be carry-over from other donors' samples.

J is TRBJ2-5 and V is TRBV6-5; TRBD1 matches at 9 bases. In germline, CDR1 is MNHEY, CDR2 SVGAGI. This CDR3 has 15 amino acids. The ends lost 4 bases at V and 3 bases at J; junction bases unmatched: 6. CDR3 bases: TGTGCCAGCAGTTCCAGAACAGGGGGCGAAGAGACCCAGTACTTC. Protein sequence: CASSSRTGGEETQYF.

V usage is TRBV7-9 and J usage is TRBJ2-3; TRBD1 matches at 7 bases. This CDR3 comprises 16 residues. Germline V gives CDR1 SEHNR, CDR2 FQNEAQ (reference sequence). After removal of 8 bases from V and 1 base from J, the junction contained 12 bases not matched to a gene. CDR3 amino acids: CASRPGTVRGTDTQYF. DNA for the CDR3: TGTGCCAGCCGCCCCGGGACAGTTCGGGGCACAGATACGCAGTATTTT.

The chain joins TRBV4-1 to TRBJ2-3; 9 nucleotides match TRBD1. V lost 5 bases to trimming and J lost 4 bases; unmatched junction nucleotides: 4. CDR1 and CDR2 (germline): MGHRA, YSYEKL. The length of the CDR3 is 14 residues. The CDR3 region has the DNA TGCGCCAGCAGCAGACAGGGGGTCTCAGATACGCAGTATTTT. Translating gives CASSRQGVSDTQYF.

The rearrangement joins TRBV28 to TRBJ1-5; TRBD1 is a possible D gene (5 bases). The CDR3 is 14 amino acids. V dropped 7 bases and J dropped 4 bases, with 14 bases sitting between them. CDR1 and CDR2 (germline): MDHEN, SYDVKM. CDR3 DNA sequence: TGTGCCAGCAATACGAACGGGGGGAATCAGCCCCAGCATTTT. Translating it yields CASNTNGGNQPQHF.

V and J are TRBV5-8 and TRBJ2-5, with D tentatively TRBD2 (5 bases). Germline V gives CDR1 SGHTS, CDR2 YDEGEE. Trimming left V 2 bases short and J 5 bases short, with 16 bases between. The CDR3 is 15 amino acids. The CDR3 region is CASSFPPGIGETQYF. Written as DNA, the CDR3 is TGTGCCAGCAGCTTTCCTCCGGGGATAGGGGAGACCCAGTACTTC. Supplemented by reference TRBV5-8 and TRBJ2-5, the full variable domain reads EAGVTQSPTHLIKTRGQQATLRCSPISGHTSVYWYQQALGLGLQFLLWYDEGEERNRGNFPPRFSGRQFPNYSSELNVNALELEDSALYLCASSFPPGIGETQYFGPGTRLLVL.

This sequence joins TRBV2 and TRBJ1-1; D is uncertain. Per germline, CDR1 SNHLY and CDR2 FYNNEI. There are 14 residues in the CDR3. V was clipped by 11 bases and J by 1 base, with 17 bases between them. CDR3 DNA: TGTGCCGCCGACACTCTTCTAGGGAACACTGAAGCTTTCTTT. As protein: CAADTLLGNTEAFF.

This chain joins TRBV6-6 and TRBJ1-2; D is unresolved. This CDR3 contains 14 residues. Trimming took off 0 bases at V and 3 bases at J, with 8 bases between the two ends. Germline V gene data show CDR1 as MNHNY and CDR2 as SVGAGI (reference sequence). The CDR3 sequence is CASSYSGMDYGYTF. CDR3 DNA: TGTGCCAGCAGTTACTCCGGGATGGACTATGGCTACACCTTC.

V usage is TRBV7-9 and J usage is TRBJ2-1, with D unclear. The CDR3 loop spans 15 amino acids. V lost 5 bases and J 4 bases, leaving 15 bases between the germline ends. CDR1 SEHNR and CDR2 FQNEAQ come from the germline V gene (reference sequence). CDR3 amino acids: CASSAEEAGYNEQFF. The CDR3 coding sequence is TGTGCCAGCAGCGCCGAAGAAGCCGGGTACAATGAGCAGTTCTTC.

This rearrangement joins TRBV28 to TRBJ2-3; the D is unclear. The V and J ends lost 5 bases and 8 bases respectively, with 17 bases between them. CDR1 is MDHEN and CDR2 is SYDVKM in the germline V gene. The CDR3 extends over 14 amino acids. Here the CDR3 reads CASSVPAEPVTQYF. The CDR3 DNA is TGTGCCAGCAGTGTACCCGCGGAGCCCGTTACGCAGTATTTT.

This clone showed up just once. The chain has TRBV5-8 and TRBJ2-2, with D possibly matching TRBD2 (6 bases). Trimming pared 4 bases from V and 5 bases from J, leaving 21 bases between. Germline loops: CDR1 SGHTS, CDR2 YDEGEE. The CDR3 covers 17 residues. In nucleotides, the CDR3 is TGTGCCAGCAGCCTGCTTTCGGGCGGGGATTGGACCGGGGAGCTGTTTTTT. Protein: CASSLLSGGDWTGELFF. Using reference TRBV5-8 and TRBJ2-2 for the parts outside the CDR3, the full variable domain is EAGVTQSPTHLIKTRGQQATLRCSPISGHTSVYWYQQALGLGLQFLLWYDEGEERNRGNFPPRFSGRQFPNYSSELNVNALELEDSALYLCASSLLSGGDWTGELFFGEGSRLTVL.

The V gene is TRBV6-6, the J gene TRBJ2-1, with 8 bases fitting TRBD2. Trimming removed 6 bases from V and 6 bases from J; junction bases left unmatched: 13. Germline CDR1 reads MNHNY; CDR2 reads SVGAGI (reference sequence). This CDR3 region has 16 residues. The chain's CDR3 is CASRGTTSGQSNEQFF. CDR3 DNA sequence: TGTGCCAGCAGGGGGACAACTAGCGGACAAAGCAATGAGCAGTTCTTC.

In DNA, the CDR3 is TGTGCCAGCAGTGAAGCCCGGCCCGGGGGTAGTGGGTCACCCCTCCACTTT. This translates into CASSEARPGGSGSPLHF. The chain couples TRBV2 to TRBJ1-6; D perhaps matches TRBD1 (5 bases). V gave up 0 bases and J gave up 10 bases, with 19 bases separating them. Germline V gene data show CDR1 as SNHLY and CDR2 as FYNNEI. The CDR3 has 17 amino acids.

V and J are TRBV6-5 and TRBJ2-5; TRBD2 is a possible D gene (6 bases). V lost 6 bases to trimming and J lost 3 bases, with 17 bases between them. Germline values: CDR1 MNHEY, CDR2 SVGAGI. This CDR3 region has 15 residues. The CDR3 here is CASSRRLDQEETQYF. In DNA form, the CDR3 reads TGTGCCAGCAGCCGTAGACTAGATCAAGAAGAGACCCAGTACTTC.

The sample holds one count of this clone. The genes are TRBV30 and TRBJ2-1; D is possibly TRBD2 (5 bases). The germline CDR1 and CDR2 sequences are GTSNPN and SVGIG (reference sequence). The CDR3 is 13 residues long. V was pared by 0 bases and J by 10 bases, with 13 bases between. CDR3: CAWSVGSRGEQFF. The DNA of the CDR3 is TGTGCCTGGAGTGTAGGCTCCCGCGGGGAGCAGTTCTTC. Using reference TRBV30 and TRBJ2-1 for the parts outside the CDR3, the full variable domain is SQTIHQWPATLVQPVGSPLSLECTVEGTSNPNLYWYRQAAGRGLQLLFYSVGIGQISSEVPQNLSASRPQDRQFILSSKKLLLSDSGFYLCAWSVGSRGEQFFGPGTRLTVL.

This clone appeared a few times. The sample carries other DNA sequences with the same CDR3. This chain links TRBV4-1 with TRBJ1-1; no firm D call. Trimming pared 0 bases from V and 6 bases from J, leaving 26 bases between. Germline assignment: CDR1 MGHRA and CDR2 YSYEKL. The CDR3 has 19 amino acids. DNA for the CDR3: TGCGCCAGCAGCCAAGATTTAGGGTTTTCCCTCGACGCCAGAGCTGAAGCTTTCTTT. Its translation: CASSQDLGFSLDARAEAFF.

V usage is TRBV2 and J usage is TRBJ2-7, with 12 bases fitting TRBD2. There are 15 residues in the CDR3. Trimming took 6 bases from V and 4 from J; bases not matched to a gene: 7. Germline loops: CDR1 SNHLY, CDR2 FYNNEI. CDR3 residues: CASSLGTSGPYEQYF. Written as DNA, the CDR3 is TGTGCCAGCAGCCTCGGGACTAGCGGGCCTTACGAGCAGTACTTC.

The gene calls are TRBV2 and TRBJ2-3, with 8 bases that match TRBD1. The CDR3 spans 16 residues. J gave up 0 bases and V 6 bases, and 8 bases lay outside the gene matches. The germline V gene encodes CDR1 SNHLY and CDR2 FYNNEI. The CDR3 is CASSPGTGRSTDTQYF. DNA of the CDR3: TGTGCCAGCAGCCCCGGGACAGGCCGAAGCACAGATACGCAGTATTTT.

The genes are TRBV5-8 and TRBJ1-2; D uncertain. The CDR3 sequence is 15 residues long. Germline-derived CDR1 and CDR2 are SGHTS and YDEGEE. With 0 bases removed from V and 4 bases from J, the gap between germline ends came to 13 bases. DNA of the CDR3: TGTGCCAGCAGCTTGGCGCAGACATTCCTCTATGGCTACACCTTC. Residues: CASSLAQTFLYGYTF.

This CDR3 is CASYQPGLAGGHSSYNEQFF. As DNA, the CDR3 is TGTGCCTCGTACCAACCAGGACTAGCGGGAGGCCACAGCTCCTACAATGAGCAGTTCTTC. The V call is TRBV27, the J call TRBJ2-1, with 14 bases that match TRBD2. Germline V CDR1 and CDR2: MNHEY, SMNVEV (reference sequence). V was pared by 11 bases and J by 0 bases, with 18 bases of the junction left unmatched. This CDR3 spans 20 amino acids.

This chain joins TRBV4-1 and TRBJ2-4; TRBD1 aligns across 8 bases. Losses at the gene ends were 4 bases for V and 8 bases for J; bases not matched to a gene: 13. Germline V gene sequence: CDR1 MGHRA, CDR2 YSYEKL. There are 16 residues in the CDR3. The CDR3 nucleotides are TGCGCCAGCAGCCCACGTACGGCAGGGGGCCGTGACATTCAGTACTTC. Residues: CASSPRTAGGRDIQYF.

The chain joins TRBV28 to TRBJ2-5; no clear D gene. Germline assignment: CDR1 MDHEN and CDR2 SYDVKM. This CDR3 comprises 12 residues. Trimming left V 3 bases short and J 5 bases short, with 7 bases between. The CDR3, as DNA: TGTGCCAGCAGTTTGATCTCGGAGACCCAGTACTTC. As protein: CASSLISETQYF. The entire variable domain, with the rest obtained from reference TRBV28 and TRBJ2-5, is as follows: DVKVTQSSRYLVKRTGEKVFLECVQDMDHENMFWYRQDPGLGLRLIYFSYDVKMKEKGDIPEGYSVSREKKERFSLILESASTNQTSMYLCASSLISETQYFGPGTRLLVL.

The J gene is TRBJ1-1, the V gene TRBV11-2; D is ambiguous. This CDR3 contains 13 residues. Germline CDR1 is SGHAT and CDR2 is FQNNGV. Trimming removed 5 bases from V and 5 bases from J, with 12 bases in between. CDR3 in amino acids: CASSRGRGTEAFF. The CDR3 region has the DNA TGTGCCAGCAGCCGAGGCCGGGGAACTGAAGCTTTCTTT.

The J gene is TRBJ2-2, the V gene TRBV5-4, with 10 bases identical to TRBD1. This CDR3 comprises 16 residues. Germline values: CDR1 SGHNT, CDR2 YYREEE (reference sequence). V lost 2 bases and J lost 3; bases outside the gene matches: 4. The CDR3 bases are TGTGCCAGCAGCTTCGCCGGGACAGGGGACACCGGGGAGCTGTTTTTT. Protein: CASSFAGTGDTGELFF.

The chain joins TRBV28 to TRBJ1-1; D is ambiguous. The V and J ends lost 3 bases and 4 bases respectively, with 15 bases between them. This CDR3 contains 15 residues. Per germline, CDR1 MDHEN and CDR2 SYDVKM. The CDR3 here is CASSFGSARGTEAFF. DNA of the CDR3: TGTGCCAGCAGTTTCGGGTCGGCTCGAGGCACTGAAGCTTTCTTT.

The chain has TRBV18 and TRBJ1-2; no clear D gene. CDR3 length equals 15 residues. Looked up from germline, CDR1 is KGHSH and CDR2 is LQKENI. V lost 3 bases and J 0 bases, leaving 11 bases between the germline ends. CDR3 protein: CASSPESAANYGYTF. The DNA of the CDR3 is TGTGCCAGCTCACCGGAATCGGCCGCTAACTATGGCTACACCTTC.

The chain carries TRBV29-1 and TRBJ2-5, with 9 bases identical to TRBD1. V dropped 5 bases and J dropped 5; count of bases not matched to a gene: 15. The CDR3 is 16 residues long. The V gene's germline CDR1 is SQVTM and CDR2 ANQGSEA. The CDR3 here is CSVPSGQGRPTETQYF. The CDR3 nucleotides read TGCAGCGTTCCGAGCGGACAGGGGAGGCCCACCGAGACCCAGTACTTC.